One sample yielded the 14 T cell receptor beta chains listed below, sequenced in a study of CD8+ T cells in alopecia areata. RNA extraction and reverse transcription yielded cDNA as sequencing template. Only in-frame clones appear in the TCRdb table, and some are missing; sequencing was by immunoSEQ multiplex PCR. The table shows 95,000 to 100,000 clones, with roughly 64% occurring only once. Regarding treatment: oral pan-JAK inhibitor, 5-10 mg twice daily. Sequencing was performed on CD8+ T cells sorted from blood, taken at week 4, from a patient treated with tofacitinib. The receptors derive from a human donor with alopecia areata.

The chain links TRBV5-1 to TRBJ1-2; D is ambiguous. The CDR3 sequence is 14 residues long. CDR1 is SGHRS and CDR2 is YFSETQ in the germline V gene. The V end was cut by 0 bases, the J end by 1 base, with 7 bases between. In nucleotides, the CDR3 is TGCGCCAGCAGCTTGGCCCGGTTTAACTATGGCTACACCTTC. Translation gives CASSLARFNYGYTF.

This chain joins TRBV9 and TRBJ1-6, with D perhaps matching TRBD1 (5 bases). V lost 4 bases, J lost 7 bases, and 12 bases lay in between. This CDR3 contains 14 residues. Germline loops: CDR1 SGDLS, CDR2 YYNGEE. CDR3 in DNA: TGTGCCAGCAGCATTTCAGGGTTGAATTCACCCCTCCACTTT. Protein product: CASSISGLNSPLHF.

This clone has just a few counts. This rearrangement joins TRBV7-9 to TRBJ1-4; TRBD1 agrees at 7 bases. The V and J ends lost 8 bases and 8 bases, in that order; junction bases with no gene match: 11. Germline CDR1 reads SEHNR; CDR2 reads FQNEAQ (reference sequence). The CDR3 length is 14 residues. The CDR3 DNA reads as TGTGCCAGCTGCGGCCTACGCAGGGGGGAAAAACTGTTTTTT. Translated, it gives CASCGLRRGEKLFF.

There are a few counts of this clone. V gene TRBV15 combines with J gene TRBJ2-1; D perhaps matches TRBD1 (6 bases). V lost 5 bases and J 3 bases, leaving 8 bases between the germline ends. The CDR3 runs to 13 residues. Per the germline V gene, CDR1 is LNHNV and CDR2 is YYDKDF (reference sequence). The CDR3 loop reads CATSYRDYNEQFF. The CDR3 DNA sequence: TGTGCCACCAGCTACAGGGACTACAATGAGCAGTTCTTC.

V usage is TRBV25-1 and J usage is TRBJ1-1; the D gene is possibly TRBD1 (6 bases). Germline CDR1 MGHDK, CDR2 SYGVNS. With 7 bases removed from V and 4 bases from J, the gap between germline ends came to 13 bases. The CDR3 length is 13 residues. CDR3 loop: CASTAGDTTEAFF. Written as DNA, the CDR3 is TGTGCCAGCACAGCCGGGGACACCACTGAAGCTTTCTTT. The whole variable domain, filled in from reference TRBV25-1 and TRBJ1-1, reads EADIYQTPRYLVIGTGKKITLECSQTMGHDKMYWYQQDPGMELHLIHYSYGVNSTEKGDLSSESTVSRIRTEHFPLTLESARPSHTSQYLCASTAGDTTEAFFGQGTRLTVV.

A few counts support this clone. The V call is TRBV5-4, the J call TRBJ2-5, with TRBD1 matching 9 bases. The CDR3 covers 14 residues. The ends lost 4 bases at V and 5 bases at J; junction bases unmatched: 6. Germline loops: CDR1 SGHNT, CDR2 YYREEE (reference sequence). The DNA of the CDR3 is TGTGCCAGCAGCCAACAGGGGGCGCTTGAGACCCAGTACTTC. Translation: CASSQQGALETQYF.

The chain recombines TRBV28 with TRBJ2-3; 7 bases match TRBD1. The CDR3 consists of 15 residues. The trim removed 5 bases at V and 3 bases at J, leaving 8 bases unmatched. Germline V lookup: CDR1 MDHEN, CDR2 SYDVKM. CDR3 region: CASSNNRGITDTQYF. The DNA of the CDR3 is TGTGCCAGCAGTAATAACAGGGGAATAACAGATACGCAGTATTTT.

This clone came up once. This chain connects TRBV28 to TRBJ2-3; D is perhaps TRBD2 (5 bases). V dropped 8 bases and J dropped 4 bases, with 13 bases sitting between them. This CDR3 is 13 amino acids long. Germline V gene data show CDR1 as MDHEN and CDR2 as SYDVKM. The CDR3 DNA reads TGTGCCAGCCAAGCGGTGACGGCAGATACGCAGTATTTT. Encoded protein: CASQAVTADTQYF.

The rearrangement uses TRBV7-9 and TRBJ1-2, with D hard to call. Germline V gene sequence: CDR1 SEHNR, CDR2 FQNEAQ (reference sequence). CDR3 length: 13 amino acids. Trimming stripped 1 base from V and 3 bases from J, with 6 bases between. Written as DNA, the CDR3 is TGTGCCAGCAGCTTAGAAGGTCACTATGGCTACACCTTC. Translated: CASSLEGHYGYTF.

The V and J genes are TRBV5-1 and TRBJ2-1, with 10 bases aligning to TRBD1. V was pared by 6 bases and J by 8 bases, with 11 bases of the junction left unmatched. The CDR3 extends over 15 amino acids. Per the germline V gene, CDR1 is SGHRS and CDR2 is YFSETQ. The DNA for the CDR3 is TGCGCCAGCACACCGGGACAGGGGTGGTTGGATGAGCAGTTCTTC. It is translated as CASTPGQGWLDEQFF.

The chain carries TRBV29-1 and TRBJ2-1; 7 bases map to TRBD2. Germline V CDR1 and CDR2: SQVTM, ANQGSEA. The CDR3 is 14 residues long. With 5 bases clipped from V and 4 bases from J, the junction kept 8 bases outside the gene matches. CDR3 in amino acids: CSVLSGGLYNEQFF. The CDR3 DNA follows: TGCAGCGTTCTTTCGGGAGGTCTATACAATGAGCAGTTCTTC.

The CDR3 coding sequence is TGCGCCAGCAGCCAAGAAAGCGGGAGTTTCTACGAGCAGTACTTC. This codes for CASSQESGSFYEQYF. This chain connects TRBV4-1 to TRBJ2-7, with TRBD2 identical over 8 bases. J was trimmed by 3 bases and V by 0 bases; bases with no gene match: 4. The germline V gene encodes CDR1 MGHRA and CDR2 YSYEKL. The CDR3 is 15 residues long.

The chain carries TRBV5-1 and TRBJ2-1; 8 bases fit TRBD1. V was pared by 4 bases and J by 4 bases, with 7 bases of the junction left unmatched. The V gene's germline CDR1 is SGHRS and CDR2 YFSETQ. The CDR3 covers 15 residues. The DNA of the CDR3 is TGCGCCAGCAGCGAGGGGACAGGACAATACAATGAGCAGTTCTTC. It codes for CASSEGTGQYNEQFF.

This clone was seen only a few times. The rearrangement links TRBV7-9 to TRBJ1-4, with D unclear. The CDR3 sequence is 16 residues long. Trimming took 1 base from V and 8 from J, leaving 17 bases between them. CDR1 and CDR2 (germline): SEHNR, FQNEAQ (reference sequence). The CDR3 sequence: CASSLDGLGGGEKLFF. Written as DNA, the CDR3 is TGTGCCAGCAGCTTAGACGGGTTAGGCGGCGGGGAAAAACTGTTTTTT.